This entry lists 29 T cell receptor beta chains sequenced from one sample in a study of blood T cell repertoires in COVID-19. Data came from immunoSEQ multiplex PCR; TCRdb stores just in-frame clones and leaves some out. The data contain about 170,000 clones, approximately 86% of them singletons. Sequencing was carried out using peripheral blood. These receptors were collected from a woman aged 80 or older with COVID-19, enrolled during active disease.

The V call is TRBV3-1 (or the pseudogene TRBV3-2), the J call TRBJ1-2, with 9 bases fitting TRBD1. V shed 4 bases and J 8 bases; nucleotides not matched to a gene: 8. The V gene's germline CDR1 is LGHDT and CDR2 YNNKEL (reference sequence). The CDR3 spans 14 residues. The CDR3 loop reads CASSPRTGAMGYTF. DNA of the CDR3: TGTGCCAGCAGCCCTCGGACAGGGGCTATGGGCTACACCTTC.

This clone was counted between two and nine times. V and J are TRBV12-5 and TRBJ1-5; TRBD1 aligns across 7 bases. The V gene end was trimmed by 6 bases and the J gene end by 2 bases; junction bases not matched to a gene: 4. CDR1 is LGHNT and CDR2 is FRNRAP in the germline V gene. CDR3 length equals 14 residues. The CDR3 loop reads CASGTGVGNQPQHF. Written as DNA, the CDR3 is TGTGCTAGTGGAACAGGGGTGGGCAATCAGCCCCAGCATTTT.

This rearrangement joins TRBV28 to TRBJ1-1, with D possibly matching TRBD1 (5 bases). Per germline, CDR1 MDHEN and CDR2 SYDVKM. This CDR3 has 13 residues. Trimming took off 2 bases at V and 5 bases at J, with 9 bases between the two ends. This CDR3 reads CASSLPGLTEAFF. CDR3 sequence (DNA): TGTGCCAGCAGTTTACCAGGGTTGACTGAAGCTTTCTTT.

CDR3 region: CASSLKGTGVNLGTGELFF. CDR3 sequence (DNA): TGTGCCAGCAGCTTGAAGGGGACAGGGGTTAACCTAGGCACCGGGGAGCTGTTTTTT. The V gene is TRBV5-5, the J gene TRBJ2-2, with 10 positions matching TRBD1. The CDR3 is 19 amino acids. Germline-derived CDR1 and CDR2 are SGHKS and YYEKEE (reference sequence). The junction had 13 bases not matched to a gene; V was cut back by 1 base and J by 4 bases.

This clone was recorded only once. V and J are TRBV29-1 and TRBJ1-2; 9 positions agree with TRBD1. Germline V CDR1 and CDR2: SQVTM, ANQGSEA. The junction had 10 bases not matched to a gene; V was cut back by 0 bases and J by 8 bases. This CDR3 region has 15 residues. CDR3 region: CSVEDPRDRAGGYTF. Here the CDR3 DNA reads TGCAGCGTTGAAGATCCCCGGGACAGGGCAGGGGGCTACACCTTC.

The J gene is TRBJ1-5, the V gene TRBV15; 9 bases map to TRBD1. There are 15 residues in the CDR3. Germline V lookup: CDR1 LNHNV, CDR2 YYDKDF (reference sequence). The trim removed 4 bases at V and 9 bases at J, leaving 10 bases unmatched. CDR3 protein: CATSKDRGTRRPQHF. CDR3 DNA: TGTGCCACCAGCAAGGACAGGGGAACGCGGCGGCCCCAGCATTTT.

The gene calls are TRBV19 and TRBJ1-2, with D perhaps matching TRBD1 (6 bases). Trimming took 5 bases from V and 4 from J, leaving 14 bases between them. This CDR3 is 14 amino acids long. Germline V gene data show CDR1 as LNHDA and CDR2 as SQIVND (reference sequence). The CDR3 loop reads CASSPTGFIYGYTF. For the CDR3, the DNA is TGTGCCAGTAGTCCCACAGGGTTCATCTATGGCTACACCTTC. Variable domain in full (rest from reference TRBV19 and TRBJ1-2): DGGITQSPKYLFRKEGQNVTLSCEQNLNHDAMYWYRQDPGQGLRLIYYSQIVNDFQKGDIAEGYSVSREKKESFPLTVTSAQKNPTAFYLCASSPTGFIYGYTFGSGTRLTVV.

The rearrangement uses TRBV2 and TRBJ1-2; 8 positions agree with TRBD1. Germline V CDR1 and CDR2: SNHLY, FYNNEI. This CDR3 region has 14 residues. V trimming: 0 bases; J trimming: 8 bases; junction bases outside the gene matches: 5. The CDR3 is CASSEAQGAWGYTF. CDR3 nucleotide sequence: TGTGCCAGCAGTGAAGCGCAGGGGGCCTGGGGCTACACCTTC.

This chain connects TRBV5-1 to TRBJ1-3; 10 bases are a match to TRBD1. J lost 0 bases, V lost 3 bases, and 3 bases had no gene match. Germline V gives CDR1 SGHRS, CDR2 YFSETQ. This CDR3 has 16 amino acids. DNA for the CDR3: TGCGCCAGCAGCTCGGGGGACAGGGGCTCTGGAAACACCATATATTTT. Its protein product is CASSSGDRGSGNTIYF.

The gene calls are TRBV4-2 and TRBJ2-1; 13 bases line up with TRBD2. V lost 1 base to trimming and J lost 8 bases; unmatched junction nucleotides: 5. The CDR3 covers 16 residues. Germline CDR1 LGHNA, CDR2 YNFKEQ. Here the CDR3 reads CASSQGTSGGGDEQFF. The CDR3 coding sequence is TGTGCCAGCAGCCAAGGGACTAGCGGGGGAGGAGATGAGCAGTTCTTC.

The genes are TRBV19 and TRBJ2-3, with D maybe TRBD1 (5 bases). The ends were cut back, 8 bases at V and 4 bases at J, with 25 bases in the middle. The CDR3 consists of 17 residues. Germline CDR1 LNHDA, CDR2 SQIVND (reference sequence). The CDR3 reads CASSINGGRVGSDTQYF. CDR3 DNA sequence: TGTGCCAGTTCTATAAATGGCGGCAGGGTAGGCTCAGATACGCAGTATTTT.

The chain is built from TRBV27 and TRBJ1-1; D remains unclear. The germline V gene has CDR1 MNHEY and CDR2 SMNVEV (reference sequence). The CDR3 covers 13 residues. V was clipped by 2 bases and J by 2 bases, with 6 bases between them. CDR3 region: CASSLNGNTEAFF. The CDR3 nucleotides read TGTGCCAGCAGTTTAAACGGTAACACTGAAGCTTTCTTT.

V and J are TRBV7-9 and TRBJ1-2, with TRBD1 matching 8 bases. The CDR3 length is 16 residues. Germline CDR1 reads SEHNR; CDR2 reads FQNEAQ (reference sequence). Losses at the gene ends were 3 bases for V and 8 bases for J; bases not matched to a gene: 14. CDR3: CASSFALGQGIGGYTF. As DNA, the CDR3 is TGTGCCAGCAGCTTCGCCCTCGGACAGGGAATAGGGGGCTACACCTTC. Based on the CDR3 plus reference TRBV7-9 and TRBJ1-2, the full variable domain is DTGVSQNPRHKITKRGQNVTFRCDPISEHNRLYWYRQTLGQGPEFLTYFQNEAQLEKSRLLSDRFSAERPKGSFSTLEIQRTEQGDSAMYLCASSFALGQGIGGYTFGSGTRLTVV.

The V gene is TRBV6-5, the J gene TRBJ2-5, with D possibly matching TRBD1 (6 bases). Per the germline V gene, CDR1 is MNHEY and CDR2 is SVGAGI. The V end was cut by 6 bases, the J end by 5 bases, with 13 bases between. The CDR3 has 13 amino acids. The CDR3 sequence is CASRDRIGETQYF. Here the CDR3 DNA reads TGTGCCAGCAGAGACAGGATCGGGGAGACCCAGTACTTC.

This chain joins TRBV2 and TRBJ1-2; 7 bases map to TRBD1. Unmatched junction bases numbered 6, after V lost 7 bases and J lost 7 bases. Germline CDR1 SNHLY, CDR2 FYNNEI. The CDR3 length is 12 residues. CDR3 amino acids: CASTQDRSGYTF. The CDR3 DNA is TGTGCCAGCACCCAGGACAGGAGTGGCTACACCTTC.

CDR3 nucleotide sequence: TGTGCCAGCTCACCACCTGGCAGCTCTGGGGAGGGCGAGCAGTACTTC. Translating it yields CASSPPGSSGEGEQYF. The chain is built from TRBV18 and TRBJ2-7; TRBD2 agrees at 7 bases. CDR1 and CDR2 (germline): KGHSH, LQKENI. V lost 0 bases to trimming and J lost 6 bases; unmatched junction nucleotides: 11. There are 16 residues in the CDR3.

The rearrangement uses TRBV2 and TRBJ1-6; a possible D gene is TRBD1 (6 bases). In germline, CDR1 is SNHLY, CDR2 FYNNEI. V lost 3 bases and J lost 8, with 17 bases in between. CDR3 size: 16 residues. The CDR3 DNA reads as TGTGCCAGCAGTGACCAGGTAGGGGGTAGTGATTCACCCCTCCACTTT. Translation: CASSDQVGGSDSPLHF.

The CDR3: CASSEAGTENSPLHF. CDR3 nucleotide sequence: TGTGCCAGCAGTGAAGCCGGGACAGAAAATTCACCCCTCCACTTT. V is TRBV6-1 and J is TRBJ1-6, with 7 bases matching TRBD1. This CDR3 has 15 amino acids. With 0 bases clipped from V and 7 bases from J, the junction kept 3 bases outside the gene matches. CDR1 MNHNS and CDR2 SASEGT come from the germline V gene.

This clone was found a few times. This rearrangement joins TRBV6-5 to TRBJ2-6; 7 bases fit TRBD2. The CDR3 runs 16 residues. V shed 0 bases and J 2 bases; nucleotides not matched to a gene: 1. Germline V gene lookup returns CDR1 MNHEY and CDR2 SVGAGI. In DNA, the CDR3 is TGTGCCAGCAGTTACTCGGGAGGGGCTGGGGCCAACGTCCTGACTTTC. Translation gives CASSYSGGAGANVLTF.

V gene TRBV5-4 combines with J gene TRBJ1-3; a possible D gene is TRBD1 (6 bases). This CDR3 region has 15 residues. CDR1 is SGHNT, CDR2 YYREEE, per germline (reference sequence). V was clipped by 2 bases and J by 8 bases, with 17 bases between them. CDR3 DNA: TGTGCCAGCAGCTTCCCAGGGGCCCAGGGCGACACCATATATTTT. Encoded protein: CASSFPGAQGDTIYF.

The chain combines TRBV20-1 with TRBJ1-5, with no clear D. CDR3 length: 14 amino acids. V lost 3 bases, J lost 7 bases, and 16 bases lay in between. Germline V CDR1 and CDR2: DFQATT, SNEGSKA (reference sequence). CDR3 protein: CSASSVGLYQPQHF. In DNA, the CDR3 is TGCAGTGCTAGTTCGGTCGGTCTCTACCAGCCCCAGCATTTT.

The chain combines TRBV9 with TRBJ2-5, with 7 bases fitting TRBD2. The CDR3 contains 13 residues. With 2 bases clipped from V and 4 bases from J, the junction kept 2 bases outside the gene matches. From germline, CDR1 is SGDLS and CDR2 YYNGEE. CDR3 protein: CASSVSGGETQYF. In DNA form, the CDR3 reads TGTGCCAGCAGCGTCTCGGGAGGAGAGACCCAGTACTTC.

CDR3 in DNA: TGTGCCAGCAGCCAAGGGGCGGATGCGCAGTATTTT. Protein sequence: CASSQGADAQYF. The V and J genes are TRBV7-3 and TRBJ2-3, with D maybe TRBD1 (5 bases). Germline CDR1 SGHTA, CDR2 FQGTGA. Trimming shortened V by 5 bases and J by 10 bases, and 13 bases separated the two germline ends. The CDR3 totals 12 residues. The complete variable domain, with remaining parts taken from reference TRBV7-3 and TRBJ2-3, reads GAGVSQTPSNKVTEKGKYVELRCDPISGHTALYWYRQSLGQGPEFLIYFQGTGAADDSGLPNDRFFAVRPEGSVSTLKIQRTERGDSAVYLCASSQGADAQYFGPGTRLTVL.

In nucleotides, the CDR3 is TGTGCCAGCACCGCAACGGGGCTAGCGGGAGTCGAGCAGTACTTC. Protein sequence: CASTATGLAGVEQYF. The chain has TRBV7-9 and TRBJ2-7; TRBD2 matches 10 bases. This CDR3 is built from 15 residues. From germline, CDR1 is SEHNR and CDR2 FQNEAQ (reference sequence). V lost 7 bases, J lost 6 bases, and 12 bases stayed unmatched.

The V call is TRBV2, the J call TRBJ2-7; D gene ambiguous. The CDR3 length is 12 residues. Germline V gene data show CDR1 as SNHLY and CDR2 as FYNNEI. The V end lost 7 bases, the J end lost 4 bases, and 11 bases lay between the germline ends. CDR3 nucleotides: TGTGCCAGCATTGAGAGGCGGTACGAGCAGTACTTC. It specifies CASIERRYEQYF.

The rearrangement joins TRBV2 to TRBJ2-3; unclear D gene. CDR3 size: 13 residues. The V and J ends lost 5 bases and 1 base respectively, with 7 bases between them. The germline V gene encodes CDR1 SNHLY and CDR2 FYNNEI. CDR3 nucleotide sequence: TGTGCCAGCAGTTCGACTCGCACAGATACGCAGTATTTT. Translation: CASSSTRTDTQYF.

The rearrangement uses TRBV7-8 and TRBJ2-7, with D hard to call. Germline assignment: CDR1 SGHVS and CDR2 FQNEAQ. Trimming removed 2 bases at V and 0 bases at J, with 14 bases between. The CDR3 is 16 amino acids. In nucleotides, the CDR3 is TGTGCCAGCAGCTTATTTCTCAGTCGGAGCTCCTACGAGCAGTACTTC. Protein product: CASSLFLSRSSYEQYF. Complete variable domain (other parts from reference TRBV7-8 and TRBJ2-7): GAGVSQSPRYKVAKRGQDVALRCDPISGHVSLFWYQQALGQGPEFLTYFQNEAQLDKSGLPSDRFFAERPEGSVSTLKIQRTQQEDSAVYLCASSLFLSRSSYEQYFGPGTRLTVT.

This clone appeared once. The chain is built from TRBV7-6 and TRBJ1-2; tentative D call: TRBD1 (5 bases). V was pared by 1 base and J by 6 bases, with 12 bases between. This CDR3 spans 14 amino acids. Per the germline V gene, CDR1 is SGHVS and CDR2 is FNYEAQ. The CDR3 coding sequence is TGTGCCAGCAGCTTAGACCGGGGGGGGAATGGCTACACCTTC. Protein: CASSLDRGGNGYTF. Full variable domain (remainder filled in from reference TRBV7-6 and TRBJ1-2): GAGVSQSPRYKVTKRGQDVALRCDPISGHVSLYWYRQALGQGPEFLTYFNYEAQQDKSGLPNDRFSAERPEGSISTLTIQRTEQRDSAMYRCASSLDRGGNGYTFGSGTRLTVV.

The chain couples TRBV3-1 (or the pseudogene TRBV3-2) to TRBJ1-1, with TRBD1 matching 7 bases. In germline, CDR1 is LGHDT, CDR2 YNNKEL (reference sequence). V shed 0 bases and J 4 bases; nucleotides not matched to a gene: 5. The CDR3 runs to 15 residues. The CDR3 spells CASSQDPDRFTEAFF. CDR3 in DNA: TGTGCCAGCAGCCAAGATCCGGACAGGTTCACTGAAGCTTTCTTT.